This TCR beta chain is drawn from a study of blood T cells in healthy people across ages. The V and J ends lost 8 bases and 3 bases, in that order; junction bases with no gene match: 10. The CDR3 is 15 amino acids. The germline gives CDR1 SNHLY, CDR2 FYNNEI. For the second PCR, which ran for 7 to 11 cycles, a sample-barcoded 5' primer and a J-beta primer mix were used. TCRdb re-called the 5' RACE reads through MiXCR, storing one row per CDR3 protein. The sample holds under 2,000,000 distinct CDR3 sequences, around half seen once. Specimen: blood. This chain joins TRBV2 and TRBJ2-7; 10 nucleotides align to TRBD1. The TCR originated in a middle-aged woman in good health. The CDR3 region has the DNA TGTGCCAGCTCCTGGGGTGGGACAGGGGACTACGAGCAGTACTTC. Its protein product is CASSWGGTGDYEQYF.